This TCR beta chain was sequenced during a study of T cell repertoires in ileal Crohn's disease (dated by TCRdb to about 2019). Some background on the complete study: At the time of surgery, about a third of patients were active smokers, and the median duration of disease was around eight years. All patients had surgery for a complication: stricturing disease in 61% and penetrating disease in roughly 39%. About half of the patients received postoperative therapy: over nine received thiopurines and 15 to 20 received anti-TNF agents. M6 samples were neoterminal ileum biopsies taken at postoperative colonoscopy. Running in parallel with the study was a multicentre cohort set up to find predictors of early endoscopic recurrence following ileocolonic resection. Endoscopic postoperative recurrence was defined by a Rutgeerts score above i0. A total of 170 or so mucosal samples from about 50 patients were sequenced, with samples obtained at several locations on the surgical specimen and at postoperative endoscopy. TCR repertoire analysis was performed in a few dozen Crohn's disease patients drawn from a prospective multicentre cohort.

For commercial TCRB immunosequencing, approximately 460 nanograms of biopsy DNA were submitted for each sample. Adaptive Biotechnology amplified the CDR3 regions from genomic DNA with a two-step multiplex PCR designed to control amplification bias. Primers covering every V and J gene segment were used in the first PCR, while barcodes and Illumina adapters were added in the second PCR. CDR3 libraries were sequenced using an Illumina instrument. The paper's processing steps were these. The analysis used both the pipelines supplied by the vendor and custom analysis of the raw data in R/Bioconductor with R version 3.3.0. Clonality, which ranges from 0 to 1, was calculated as the inverse of the normalised Shannon entropy across all productive clones. The repertoire share taken up by the top 100 clones defined high-frequency clones, and only clones that passed a 95% confidence test were kept. Overlap between samples was measured with the Morisita-Horn index, while repertoire diversity was measured with the Simpson index. TCRdb stores this immuneACCESS table with in-frame sequences only. Part of the clones is absent; in the studies checked, under half of the shortfall reflects unresolved V genes, and no reason is known for the rest. That table furnishes V, J and clone size, whereas the DNA furnished D and trimming. A total of about 13,000 clones appear in this sample, about three quarters of them only once. Of the sample, 4.5% falls within the top ten clones.

The CDR3 contains 12 residues, cysteine and phenylalanine counted. Here the CDR3 DNA is all that survives: 36 bases in frame from base 1. V was cut back by 1 base and J by 4 bases, leaving a gap of 3 bases between them. CDR1 SEHNR and CDR2 FQNEAQ are derived from the germline V gene (reference sequence). The time point label corresponds to: neoterminal ileum biopsy at postoperative endoscopy, about 6 months after surgery. To be eligible, patients had to be adults with ileal or ileocolonic Crohn's disease and an indication for ileocolonic resection. Whole ileal mucosal biopsies were stored frozen at -80°C before DNA extraction. A TRizol-based method was used to extract genomic DNA from the frozen whole biopsies, and the DNA was quantified with a NanoDrop 2000 spectrophotometer. On the study overall, not on this receptor specifically: Endoscopic recurrence was linked to a higher percentage of high-frequency clones at surgery, and recurrence occurred in every patient whose clonality exceeded 26.8% (18/57). Mucosal CD4 and CD8 T cells were sorted and sequenced only in a subgroup of patients, whose size was not stated. The timing of postoperative endoscopy varied within the first year after surgery, and the median delay was about seven months. Sorted CD8 T cells carried more high-frequency clones than CD4 T cells, suggesting mucosal expansions were mainly CD8. A significantly higher proportion of clonal expansions was observed in active smokers at surgery than in non-smokers (about 25% vs 20%, p=0.02).

Note on this clone: Which antigen it targets is not known. Nothing much larger sits one base from this clone, and base qualities are not available.

Sequencing input: ileal tissue. The receptor was derived from an adult with Crohn's disease. The chain was built from TRBV7-9 and TRBJ2-3, with the D gene call left open. The DNA sequence is as follows: TGTGCCAGCAGCTTAGGAGCAGATACGCAGTATTTT. This is translated as CASSLGADTQYF.